The 3 T cell receptor beta chains below were found in one sample sequenced in a study of control samples from healthy donors and cancer patients. Measured with immunoSEQ multiplex PCR; TCRdb has only the in-frame clones, and not every one. The top ten clones hold less than 6% of a sample with tens of thousands of clones, 85% to 95% of them seen once. Specimen: blood. The receptors were gathered from a woman aged 18 to 35 in good health.

The chain couples TRBV21-1 to TRBJ2-7; whether TRBD2, the table's D call, matches the DNA was not checked. TRBV21-1 is a listed pseudogene. The CDR3 covers 15 residues. CDR3: CASSKIAGVSYEQYF. The CDR3 coding sequence is TGTGCCAGCAGCAAGATTGCGGGAGTCTCGTACGAGCAGTACTTC.

The gene calls are TRBV11-2 and TRBJ1-2; D is ambiguous. Trimming shortened V by 8 bases and J by 7 bases, and 11 bases separated the two germline ends. Per the germline V gene, CDR1 is SGHAT and CDR2 is FQNNGV. The CDR3 loop spans 11 amino acids. The CDR3 loop is CASGDMSGYTF. CDR3 bases: TGTGCCAGCGGAGATATGAGTGGCTACACCTTC. The complete variable domain, with remaining parts taken from reference TRBV11-2 and TRBJ1-2, reads EAGVAQSPRYKIIEKRQSVAFWCNPISGHATLYWYQQILGQGPKLLIQFQNNGVVDDSQLPKDRFSAERLKGVDSTLKIQPAKLEDSAVYLCASGDMSGYTFGSGTRLTVV.

The DNA for the CDR3 is TGTGCCAGCAGCCGGACAGGGAACACTGAAGCTTTCTTT. Protein: CASSRTGNTEAFF. The chain recombines TRBV7-9 with TRBJ1-1; TRBD1 aligns across 7 bases. The germline V gene encodes CDR1 SEHNR and CDR2 FQNEAQ (reference sequence). After removal of 5 bases from V and 1 base from J, the junction contained 1 base not matched to a gene. The CDR3 spans 13 residues.